The entry that follows covers one TCR beta chain sequence. The length of the CDR3 is 13 residues. The germline V gene encodes CDR1 MNHEY and CDR2 SVGAGI. Trimming cost V 6 bases and J 5 bases, with 13 bases left between them. The sample originates from a study of cytotoxic CD8 clonotypes in ibrutinib-treated CLL. Study-level information: Researchers reported more than nine relapsed/refractory and under 16 treatment-naive patients, around 17 of them IGHV unmutated. Response samples were taken after a median of about 11 months on treatment, range 6 to 36.

Clones were read by immunoSEQ multiplex PCR, and TCRdb kept only the in-frame ones, dropping some. Of 150,000 to 200,000 clones listed, roughly 86% are singletons. This receptor was obtained from a human donor with chronic lymphocytic leukemia. Source: PBMCs, taken after 12 months of ibrutinib treatment. J is TRBJ1-2 and V is TRBV6-5; tentatively, D is TRBD1 (5 bases). The CDR3 bases are TGTGCCAGCAGACCCGGGACGGTATATGGCTACACCTTC. Residues: CASRPGTVYGYTF.